The next 12 T cell receptor beta chains were all read from a single sample in a study of blood T cell repertoires in COVID-19 (dated by TCRdb to 2018 to 2020). To prepare the library, the immunoSEQ multiplex PCR assay was applied. TCRdb took this table from immuneACCESS and kept in-frame rearrangements with V and J called. Such tables lack part of the clones; where checked against another copy, unresolved V genes explain under half of the gap, and the rest is unexplained. For this sample there are 300,000 to 350,000 clones; over 80% appear just once. The ten biggest clones cover just over 9.5% of the sample. The specimen was peripheral blood. The receptors were sampled from a man aged 25 to 45 with COVID-19, enrolled during active disease.

This chain joins TRBV5-6 and TRBJ2-3, with 10 nucleotides matching TRBD2. Trimming cost V 4 bases and J 9 bases; bases outside gene matches: 11. In germline, CDR1 is SGHDT, CDR2 YYEEEE. This CDR3 spans 15 amino acids. DNA for the CDR3: TGTGCCAGCAGCGTAAGCGGGGGGGCCATCTCCACGCAGTATTTT. It codes for CASSVSGGAISTQYF.

This clone has a handful of counts. V is TRBV24-1 and J is TRBJ2-1, with a possible D match to TRBD1 (6 bases). The germline gives CDR1 KGHDR, CDR2 SFDVKD. Trimming cost V 4 bases and J 6 bases, with 12 bases left between them. The CDR3 sequence is 14 residues long. Here the CDR3 DNA reads TGTGCCACCAGTGACGACCGGGACATCAATGAGCAGTTCTTC. As protein: CATSDDRDINEQFF.

CDR3 sequence reads: CASSLRAGGSEAFF. Written as DNA, the CDR3 is TGTGCCAGCAGCTTGAGAGCAGGGGGTTCTGAAGCTTTCTTT. This chain joins TRBV5-8 and TRBJ1-1; 7 bases map to TRBD1. CDR3 length equals 14 residues. Germline CDR1 and CDR2: SGHTS and YDEGEE. V dropped 1 base and J dropped 6; count of bases not matched to a gene: 6.

The chain recombines TRBV28 with TRBJ1-4; D is possibly TRBD1 (6 bases). The CDR3 contains 13 residues. Germline V gene sequence: CDR1 MDHEN, CDR2 SYDVKM. The V gene lost 6 bases and the J gene lost 10 bases, with 15 bases spanning the gap. The CDR3 region is CASSPGQLVKLFF. The CDR3 DNA follows: TGTGCCAGCAGCCCCGGACAGCTGGTAAAACTGTTTTTT.

The rearrangement joins TRBV28 to TRBJ2-3, with TRBD2 matching over 9 bases. This CDR3 region has 15 residues. Trimming cost V 4 bases and J 12 bases; bases outside gene matches: 14. Germline assignment: CDR1 MDHEN and CDR2 SYDVKM. The CDR3 is CASSSNRLAETAQYF. CDR3 nucleotide sequence: TGTGCCAGCAGTTCCAATAGACTAGCGGAGACCGCCCAGTATTTT.

This chain's CDR3 is CASSGGGAPDTQYF. The CDR3 DNA is TGTGCCAGCAGTGGCGGGGGGGCCCCAGATACGCAGTATTTT. The rearrangement uses TRBV2 and TRBJ2-3; the match to TRBD2 covers 9 bases. V shed 4 bases, J shed 4 bases, and the junction held 3 bases outside the gene matches. This CDR3 has 14 residues. Looked up from germline, CDR1 is SNHLY and CDR2 is FYNNEI. Together with reference TRBV2 and TRBJ2-3, the CDR3 gives the full variable domain: EPEVTQTPSHQVTQMGQEVILRCVPISNHLYFYWYRQILGQKVEFLVSFYNNEISEKSEIFDDQFSVERPDGSNFTLKIRSTKLEDSAMYFCASSGGGAPDTQYFGPGTRLTVL.

In DNA, the CDR3 is TGCGCCAGCAGCCGTTTACAGGGAACTGGGGCCAACGTCCTGACTTTC. It specifies CASSRLQGTGANVLTF. The rearrangement links TRBV5-1 to TRBJ2-6, with D maybe TRBD1 (6 bases). The CDR3 runs to 16 residues. Trimming cost V 4 bases and J 2 bases, with 13 bases left between them. Germline CDR1 reads SGHRS; CDR2 reads YFSETQ.

V and J are TRBV10-3 and TRBJ2-1; D is undetermined. V lost 6 bases to trimming and J lost 0 bases, with 6 bases between them. This CDR3 has 13 residues. Germline CDR1 ENHRY, CDR2 SYGVKD. CDR3 protein: CAISPVSYNEQFF. CDR3 coding DNA: TGTGCCATCAGCCCAGTCTCCTACAATGAGCAGTTCTTC.

The chain is built from TRBV28 and TRBJ2-1, with D possibly TRBD2 on 5 matching bases. V lost 1 base, J lost 2 bases, and 15 bases lay in between. The CDR3 sequence is 17 residues long. Looked up from germline, CDR1 is MDHEN and CDR2 is SYDVKM. The CDR3: CASSLLGGSVPYNEQFF. The CDR3 region has the DNA TGTGCCAGCAGTTTATTAGGCGGGTCGGTGCCCTACAATGAGCAGTTCTTC.

The chain couples TRBV6-5 to TRBJ1-5; 7 nucleotides align to TRBD1. Germline lookup yields CDR1 MNHEY and CDR2 SVGAGI. With 5 bases clipped from V and 2 bases from J, the junction kept 3 bases outside the gene matches. This CDR3 comprises 14 residues. DNA of the CDR3: TGTGCCAGCAGTACAGGGGTTGGCAATCAGCCCCAGCATTTT. It translates to CASSTGVGNQPQHF.

V is TRBV6-5 and J is TRBJ2-7, with 8 nucleotides matching TRBD1. Trimming cost V 5 bases and J 4 bases; bases outside gene matches: 1. Per germline, CDR1 MNHEY and CDR2 SVGAGI. The CDR3 is made up of 12 amino acids. CDR3 protein: CASSHRGYEQYF. The CDR3 DNA reads TGTGCCAGCAGTCACAGGGGGTACGAGCAGTACTTC.

The CDR3, as DNA: TGCGCCAGCAGCGCACCTAGCGGGAGGGCGAGAGATACGCAGTATTTT. Amino acid sequence: CASSAPSGRARDTQYF. The rearrangement links TRBV5-1 to TRBJ2-3, with 12 bases lining up with TRBD2. V was pared by 4 bases and J by 5 bases, with 8 bases of the junction left unmatched. CDR3 length equals 16 residues. Germline CDR1 and CDR2: SGHRS and YFSETQ.